These T cell receptor beta chains were read from a single sample in a study of technical replicates of blood from a few donors. Profiled with immunoSEQ multiplex PCR; TCRdb holds only in-frame clones, not every one. This sample has approximately 100,000 clones; over 95% occur once, and the top ten carry around 0.2%. Sequenced material: T cells isolated from PBMCs. The receptor source for this set is a human donor in good health. Each CDR3 is given with its conserved first and last residue. D genes are given only for firm matches. Clone sizes are given selectively: once, few, many, or a class where the clone is expanded.

abundance	v_gene	j_gene	d_gene	CDR3aa	CDR3nt
.	TRBV28	TRBJ1-3	TRBD1	CASWDRRSGNTIYF	TGTGCCAGTTGGGACAGGCGCTCTGGAAACACCATATATTTT
.	TRBV13	TRBJ2-5	.	CASSSSYQETQYF	TGTGCCAGCAGCTCCTCGTACCAAGAGACCCAGTACTTC
.	TRBV4-1	TRBJ2-7	.	CASSPLRQGSYEQYF	TGCGCCAGCAGCCCCTTGAGGCAGGGCTCCTACGAGCAGTACTTC
.	TRBV27	TRBJ2-7	TRBD2	CASGFFAGGEQYF	TGTGCCAGCGGCTTTTTTGCGGGAGGCGAGCAGTACTTC
.	TRBV4-1	TRBJ1-1	TRBD1	CASSPGQGAQNTEAFF	TGCGCCAGCAGCCCGGGACAGGGGGCGCAGAACACTGAAGCTTTCTTT
.	TRBV7-2	TRBJ2-7	TRBD2	CASNLAGGAVEQYF	TGTGCCAGCAACCTAGCGGGGGGGGCCGTCGAGCAGTACTTC
.	TRBV2	TRBJ2-3	.	CASTLGRGTPKTSTDTQYF	TGTGCCAGCACCCTCGGGCGGGGTACCCCTAAGACTAGCACAGATACGCAGTATTTT
few	TRBV10-3	TRBJ1-5	.	CAISPTNQPQHF	TGTGCCATCAGCCCGACTAATCAGCCCCAGCATTTT
.	TRBV2	TRBJ2-7	TRBD2	CASSEGRGGRAYEQYF	TGTGCCAGCAGTGAGGGCCGCGGCGGGAGGGCCTACGAGCAGTACTTC
.	TRBV28	TRBJ2-1	TRBD2	CATERLAGEQFF	TGTGCCACCGAAAGACTAGCCGGTGAGCAGTTCTTC
.	TRBV4-1	TRBJ2-7	.	CASSPVAAGRTYEQYF	TGCGCCAGCAGCCCCGTGGCGGCAGGGAGGACCTACGAGCAGTACTTC
.	TRBV6-5	TRBJ2-7	TRBD1	CASSRTGSFYEQYF	TGTGCCAGCAGCCGGACAGGGTCTTTCTACGAGCAGTACTTC
.	TRBV7-2	TRBJ2-3	.	CASSLGDKGDTQYF	TGTGCCAGCAGCTTAGGGGACAAAGGAGATACGCAGTATTTT
.	TRBV5-6	TRBJ2-5	.	CASSESSQTQYF	TGTGCCAGCAGCGAATCCAGTCAGACCCAGTACTTC
.	TRBV30	TRBJ1-2	.	CAWSAGEGISGYTF	TGTGCCTGGAGTGCTGGGGAGGGGATCAGTGGCTACACCTTC
.	TRBV28	TRBJ2-6	.	CASSGTPGSGANVLTF	TGTGCCAGCAGTGGGACACCGGGGTCTGGGGCCAACGTCCTGACTTTC
.	TRBV7-9	TRBJ2-5	.	CASGTLGVQETQYF	TGTGCCAGCGGTACCCTTGGAGTTCAAGAGACCCAGTACTTC
.	TRBV5-6	TRBJ2-7	TRBD1	CASSARQGISEQYF	TGTGCCAGCAGCGCCCGACAGGGAATCTCCGAGCAGTACTTC
.	TRBV19	TRBJ2-5	TRBD1	CASRPLTGSETQYF	TGTGCCAGTAGACCGTTGACAGGGAGTGAGACCCAGTACTTC
.	TRBV4-2	TRBJ1-1	.	CASSLRAFSTEAFF	TGTGCCAGCAGCCTCAGGGCGTTTAGCACTGAAGCTTTCTTT
.	TRBV7-8	TRBJ2-6	TRBD1	CASRARQGAGANVLTF	TGTGCCAGCAGGGCGCGACAGGGAGCTGGGGCCAACGTCCTGACTTTC
.	TRBV9	TRBJ1-2	.	CASSNRDPYGYTF	TGTGCCAGCAGTAACAGGGACCCCTATGGCTACACCTTC
.	TRBV6-5	TRBJ2-1	TRBD2	CASSRTSSEQFF	TGTGCCAGCAGCCGGACTAGCAGTGAGCAGTTCTTC
.	TRBV20-1	TRBJ1-2	.	CRPQANYGYTF	TGCAGGCCACAGGCGAACTATGGCTACACCTTC
.	TRBV28	TRBJ1-2	.	CASTSNYGYTF	TGTGCCAGCACCTCGAACTATGGCTACACCTTC
.	TRBV10-3	TRBJ2-1	TRBD2	CAIRERDGGNEQFF	TGTGCCATCCGTGAGCGGGACGGGGGCAATGAGCAGTTCTTC
.	TRBV28	TRBJ2-3	.	CASSRPGTARTQYF	TGTGCCAGCAGTCGCCCTGGGACTGCCCGTACGCAGTATTTT
.	TRBV14	TRBJ1-1	.	CASSQDMQGLGAFF	TGTGCCAGCAGCCAAGACATGCAGGGGCTTGGAGCTTTCTTT
.	TRBV15	TRBJ1-4	.	CATSTRQENEKLFF	TGTGCCACCAGCACCCGACAGGAGAATGAAAAACTGTTTTTT
.	TRBV7-9	TRBJ2-3	.	CASSRTGGGTDTQYF	TGTGCCAGCAGCCGGACGGGCGGGGGCACAGATACGCAGTATTTT
.	TRBV7-9	TRBJ2-7	TRBD1	CASSRTGGTYEQYF	TGTGCCAGCAGTCGGACAGGGGGAACCTACGAGCAGTACTTC
.	TRBV5-1	TRBJ1-1	.	CASSLAGHGNTEAFF	TGCGCCAGCAGCTTGGCCGGACACGGGAACACTGAAGCTTTCTTT
.	TRBV4-1	TRBJ2-2	TRBD2	CASSLNLAGEAGELFF	TGCGCCAGCAGCCTGAACCTAGCGGGAGAGGCCGGGGAGCTGTTTTTT
.	TRBV5-1	TRBJ2-7	.	CASSLGRDRISYEQYF	TGCGCCAGCAGCTTGGGGCGGGACCGCATCTCCTACGAGCAGTACTTC
.	TRBV7-9	TRBJ1-2	.	CASSLGGANYGYTF	TGTGCCAGCAGCTTAGGCGGGGCTAACTATGGCTACACCTTC
once	TRBV6-1	TRBJ2-1	.	CASSEALVTVLHNEQFF	TGTGCCAGCAGTGAAGCGCTGGTGACAGTGCTTCACAATGAGCAGTTCTTC
.	TRBV7-8	TRBJ2-3	TRBD2	CASSFSGGVTSTDTQYF	TGTGCCAGCAGCTTTAGCGGGGGGGTGACTAGCACAGATACGCAGTATTTT
.	TRBV10-2	TRBJ2-7	TRBD2	CASRAQTSGLYEQYF	TGCGCCAGCAGGGCCCAGACTAGCGGGTTATACGAGCAGTACTTC
.	TRBV18	TRBJ2-7	.	CASSPETVYEQYF	TGTGCCAGCTCACCAGAAACAGTTTACGAGCAGTACTTC
.	TRBV14	TRBJ1-2	TRBD1	CASSHRRDREITGYTF	TGTGCCAGCAGCCACCGCCGGGACAGGGAGATCACGGGCTACACCTTC
.	TRBV5-6	TRBJ1-2	.	CASSLDRAYGYTF	TGTGCCAGCAGCTTGGACAGGGCCTATGGCTACACCTTC
.	TRBV30	TRBJ1-2	TRBD1	CAWGQGARGYTF	TGTGCCTGGGGACAGGGGGCGCGGGGCTACACCTTC
.	TRBV30	TRBJ2-3	.	CAWSVRVTDTQYF	TGTGCCTGGAGTGTACGGGTAACAGATACGCAGTATTTT
.	TRBV11-2	TRBJ2-7	TRBD2	CASSSSGGAEEQYF	TGTGCCAGCAGCTCTAGCGGGGGGGCCGAAGAGCAGTACTTC